This T cell receptor (beta chain) was documented in a study of cytomegalovirus exposure and HLA in healthy donors. The study ran its PCR with 60 Vbeta and 13 Jbeta primers. Method: immunoSEQ multiplex PCR; TCRdb's copy keeps in-frame clones and lacks some. The table lists about 160,000 clones, roughly 80% of them singletons. J lost 2 bases, V lost 1 base, and 13 bases had no gene match. Looked up from germline, CDR1 is SGHTA and CDR2 is FQGNSA. CDR3 length: 19 amino acids. Whole-study results and caveats: Follow-up analysis seemed to connect common viral pathogens with several of the most significant clusters identified. A later analysis, which compared TCR beta chains of equal frequency, found the HLA-associated ones more clonally expanded.

Worth noting for this clone: The target antigen is unknown.

This receptor was taken from a boy under 10 years old in good health and CMV-seronegative. The J gene is TRBJ2-5, the V gene TRBV7-2; 10 positions match TRBD2. Sample: PBMCs. As DNA, the CDR3 is TGTGCCAGCAGCTTAGGGCTACGGGGGCGTAGCGGGAGGCAAGAGACCCAGTACTTC. Amino acids: CASSLGLRGRSGRQETQYF.